This TCR beta chain was sequenced during a study of identifying expanded T cells in peripheral blood. Study-wide results and limits: Over about two and four weeks, about 15 and 19 clones changed, versus more than 1 between replicates. Roughly two-week clone count variance significantly increased as total template count grew.

This CDR3 has 12 amino acids. The germline V gene has CDR1 GTSNPN and CDR2 SVGIG (reference sequence). Using immunoSEQ multiplex PCR, the repertoire was profiled, and TCRdb retains in-frame clones only, with some absent. The sample includes about 100,000 clones, 80% to 90% of them seen just once. Points on this clone: What it binds is unknown.

This sequence was found in a person between 18 and 70 years old in good health. The V and J genes are TRBV30 and TRBJ2-5; D not certain. Near its end, the DNA agrees better with TRBJ2-7, so the J call may be wrong. Sample: blood. CDR3 nucleotide sequence: TGTGCCTGGACGGGCCTAAACTACGAGCAGTACTTC. Translating gives CAWTGLNYEQYF.